These T cell receptor beta chains were read from a single sample in a study of CD8 T cells in ankylosing spondylitis. MiXCR, applied by TCRdb to the 5' RACE reads, yields one record per CDR3 protein. The data contain about 300,000 distinct CDR3 sequences, around a tenth of them singletons. Material: blood, either unsorted or a sorted T cell fraction (not recorded which). Receptors originate from a female donor with ankylosing spondylitis or in good health (not recorded which). CDR3s include the opening cysteine and the closing phenylalanine or tryptophan. Each record gives: clone size, V gene, J gene, D gene, CDR3 protein, CDR3 DNA. The D gene is left open where the match is weak. The size entry is marked missing in some rows and otherwise reads once, few, many or a size class.

many	TRBV6-1	TRBJ2-5	TRBD1	CASRTGQARNQETQYF	TGTGCCAGCAGAACCGGACAGGCCCGTAACCAAGAGACCCAGTACTTC
-	TRBV7-8	TRBJ2-4	-	CASSPATASGNIQYF	TGTGCCAGCAGCCCAGCTACGGCCTCCGGGAACATTCAGTACTTC
many	TRBV5-1	TRBJ2-7	TRBD1	CASSSSGTGTYEQYF	TGCGCCAGCAGCTCTTCCGGGACAGGGACGTACGAGCAGTACTTC
few	TRBV5-1	TRBJ2-1	-	CASSLVPLGSNEQFF	TGCGCCAGCAGCTTGGTCCCCCTAGGGTCCAATGAGCAGTTCTTC
many	TRBV5-1	TRBJ2-3	TRBD2	CASSMGLASTDTQYF	TGCGCCAGCAGCATGGGACTAGCGAGCACAGATACGCAGTATTTT
many	TRBV6-1	TRBJ1-1	TRBD1	CASSRDRADTEAFF	TGTGCCAGCAGCCGGGACAGGGCGGACACTGAAGCTTTCTTT
many	TRBV11-1	TRBJ2-1	-	CASSLARREISFYNEQFF	TGTGCCAGCAGCTTAGCGCGACGGGAGATCTCTTTCTACAATGAGCAGTTCTTC
many	TRBV7-9	TRBJ2-7	-	CASSLGSQGRIREQYF	TGTGCCAGCAGCTTAGGGTCCCAGGGGCGGATTCGCGAGCAGTACTTC
many	TRBV20-1	TRBJ1-5	-	CSARKPASSNQPQHF	TGCAGTGCTCGTAAGCCCGCGAGTAGCAATCAGCCCCAGCATTTT
many	TRBV10-3	TRBJ2-5	-	CAISDGPQETQYF	TGTGCCATCAGTGACGGCCCCCAAGAGACCCAGTACTTC
many	TRBV24-1	TRBJ1-1	TRBD1	CATTGTGGTAFF	TGTGCCACCACCGGGACAGGGGGAACAGCTTTCTTT
-	TRBV30	TRBJ2-3	TRBD1	CAFLRQGAQYF	TGTGCCTTCCTAAGACAGGGAGCGCAGTATTTT
few	TRBV29-1	TRBJ2-7	-	CSVEDGDNYEQYF	TGCAGCGTTGAAGATGGGGACAACTACGAGCAGTACTTC
-	TRBV28	TRBJ1-5	-	CASSLLGQDHSNQPQHF	TGTGCCAGCAGTTTACTCGGGCAGGACCATAGCAATCAGCCCCAGCATTTT
many	TRBV20-1	TRBJ2-3	-	CSAVSLRDTQYF	TGCAGTGCTGTTAGCCTGAGGGATACGCAGTATTTT
-	TRBV20-1	TRBJ2-5	-	CSAEGPGETQYF	TGCAGTGCTGAGGGGCCAGGGGAGACCCAGTACTTC
many	TRBV11-1	TRBJ2-3	TRBD2	CASRRLAGGGTDTQYF	TGTGCCAGCAGGAGACTAGCGGGAGGCGGCACAGATACGCAGTATTTT
many	TRBV7-2	TRBJ1-2	TRBD1	CASRPSPGQGAYGYTF	TGTGCCAGTAGACCGAGTCCGGGACAGGGAGCGTATGGCTACACCTTC
few	TRBV7-9	TRBJ2-5	-	CASSLLVLGLRETQYF	TGTGCCAGCAGCTTACTTGTTTTGGGACTTCGGGAGACCCAGTACTTC
-	TRBV7-8	TRBJ2-1	TRBD2	CASSPTGLAGANEQFF	TGTGCCAGCAGCCCCACGGGACTAGCGGGGGCGAATGAGCAGTTCTTC
-	TRBV28	TRBJ2-2	TRBD1	CAGRQGGNTGELFF	TGTGCCGGAAGACAGGGGGGTAACACCGGGGAGCTGTTTTTT
many	TRBV20-1	TRBJ2-1	TRBD2	CSATGLAVDNEQFF	TGCAGTGCTACGGGACTAGCTGTGGACAATGAGCAGTTCTTC
many	TRBV21-1	TRBJ2-7	-	CASIPKRPRDIYEQYF	TGTGCCAGCATCCCCAAAAGGCCAAGGGACATCTACGAGCAGTACTTC
-	TRBV30	TRBJ1-6	TRBD1	CAWTPTGADSPLHF	TGTGCCTGGACCCCGACAGGGGCAGACTCACCCCTCCACTTT
many	TRBV5-5	TRBJ2-3	TRBD2	CASSWRLAGPTDTQYF	TGTGCCAGCAGCTGGAGACTAGCGGGACCCACAGATACGCAGTATTTT
many	TRBV7-2	TRBJ2-7	-	CASSSRHSYEQYF	TGTGCCAGCAGCTCCCGACATAGCTACGAGCAGTACTTC